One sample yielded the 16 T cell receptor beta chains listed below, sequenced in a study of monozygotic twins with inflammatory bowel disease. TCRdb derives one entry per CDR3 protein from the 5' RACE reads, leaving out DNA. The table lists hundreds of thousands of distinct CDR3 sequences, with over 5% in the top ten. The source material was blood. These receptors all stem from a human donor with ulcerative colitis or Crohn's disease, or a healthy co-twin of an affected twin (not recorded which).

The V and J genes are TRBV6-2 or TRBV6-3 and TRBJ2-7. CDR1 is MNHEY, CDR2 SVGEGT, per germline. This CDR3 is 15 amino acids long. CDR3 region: CASSYSTPASYEQYF.

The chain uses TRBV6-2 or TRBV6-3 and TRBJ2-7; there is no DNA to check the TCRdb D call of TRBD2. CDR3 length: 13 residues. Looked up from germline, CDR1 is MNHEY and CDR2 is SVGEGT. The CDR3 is CASSWTSKYEQYF.

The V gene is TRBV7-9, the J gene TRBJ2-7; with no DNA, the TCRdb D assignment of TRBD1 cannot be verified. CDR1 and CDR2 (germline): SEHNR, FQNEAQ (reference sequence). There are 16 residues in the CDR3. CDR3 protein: CASSLATGTKTYEQYF.

The CDR3 loop is CASSTRQGGVYEQYF. The chain is built from TRBV7-2 and TRBJ2-7; without DNA, the TCRdb call of TRBD1 cannot be checked. The CDR3 totals 15 residues. The germline V gene has CDR1 SGHTA and CDR2 FQGNSA.

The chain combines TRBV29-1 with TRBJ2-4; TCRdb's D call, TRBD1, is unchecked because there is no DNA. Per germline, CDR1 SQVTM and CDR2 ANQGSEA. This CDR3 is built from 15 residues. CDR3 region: CSVVPLGAPKNIQYF.

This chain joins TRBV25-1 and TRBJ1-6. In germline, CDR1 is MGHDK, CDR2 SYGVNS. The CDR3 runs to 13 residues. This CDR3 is CASTGEGWSPLHF.

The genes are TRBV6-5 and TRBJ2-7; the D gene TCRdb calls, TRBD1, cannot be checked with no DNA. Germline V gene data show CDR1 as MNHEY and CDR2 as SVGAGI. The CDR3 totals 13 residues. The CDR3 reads CASSYRDRSEQYF.

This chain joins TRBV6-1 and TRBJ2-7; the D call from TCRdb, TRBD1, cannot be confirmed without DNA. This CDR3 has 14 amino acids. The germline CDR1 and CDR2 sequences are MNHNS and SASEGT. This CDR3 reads CASSDRGSSYEQYF.

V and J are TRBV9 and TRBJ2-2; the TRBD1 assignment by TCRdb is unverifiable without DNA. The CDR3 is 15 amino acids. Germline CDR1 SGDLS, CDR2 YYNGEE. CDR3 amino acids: CASRPAPGVTGELFF. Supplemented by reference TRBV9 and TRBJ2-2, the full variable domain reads DSGVTQTPKHLITATGQRVTLRCSPRSGDLSVYWYQQSLDQGLQFLIQYYNGEERAKGNILERFSAQQFPDLHSELNLSSLELGDSALYFCASRPAPGVTGELFFGEGSRLTVL.

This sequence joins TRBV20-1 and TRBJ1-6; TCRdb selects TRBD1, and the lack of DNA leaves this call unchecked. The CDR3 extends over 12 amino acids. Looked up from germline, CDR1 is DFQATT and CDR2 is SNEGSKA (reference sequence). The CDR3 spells CSARTGVSPLHF.

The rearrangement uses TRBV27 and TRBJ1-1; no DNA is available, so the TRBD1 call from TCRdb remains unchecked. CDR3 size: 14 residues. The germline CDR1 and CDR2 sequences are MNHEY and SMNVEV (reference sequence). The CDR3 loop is CASSLADRETEAFF.

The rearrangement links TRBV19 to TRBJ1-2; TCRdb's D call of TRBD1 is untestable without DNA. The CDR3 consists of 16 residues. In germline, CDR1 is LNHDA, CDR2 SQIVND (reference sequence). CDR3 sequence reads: CASSIDTGVRVYGYTF.

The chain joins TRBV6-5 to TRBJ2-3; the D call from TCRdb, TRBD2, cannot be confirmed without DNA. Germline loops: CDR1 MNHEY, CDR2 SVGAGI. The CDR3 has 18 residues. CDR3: CASSYSIRAGSSTDTQYF.

The CDR3 loop is CSVPAGAGGYTF. The chain couples TRBV29-1 to TRBJ1-2; TCRdb calls TRBD1, which cannot be checked without DNA. This CDR3 comprises 12 residues. The germline V gene has CDR1 SQVTM and CDR2 ANQGSEA.

CDR3 loop: CASSPVFLLSGNTIYF. The V gene is TRBV7-8, the J gene TRBJ1-3. CDR1 is SGHVS and CDR2 is FQNEAQ in the germline V gene. The CDR3 extends over 16 amino acids. Filled out from reference TRBV7-8 and TRBJ1-3, the complete variable domain reads GAGVSQSPRYKVAKRGQDVALRCDPISGHVSLFWYQQALGQGPEFLTYFQNEAQLDKSGLPSDRFFAERPEGSVSTLKIQRTQQEDSAVYLCASSPVFLLSGNTIYFGEGSWLTVV.

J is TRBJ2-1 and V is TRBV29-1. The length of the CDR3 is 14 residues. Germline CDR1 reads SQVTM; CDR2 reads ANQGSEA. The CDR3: CSVPDPRLYNEQFF.